These 6 T cell receptor beta chains share one sample of origin, sequenced in a study of cytomegalovirus exposure and HLA in healthy donors (dated by TCRdb to 2016 to 2017). The library was prepared using the immunoSEQ multiplex PCR assay. The source is immuneACCESS, and TCRdb retained only in-frame sequences with V and J called. Part of the clones is not carried over; for the studies checked, unresolved V genes explain less than half of this, and the remainder is unexplained. For this sample the table gives about 200,000 clones, of which roughly 81% were detected only once. Over 0.95% of the sample belongs to the ten largest clones. Input material: PBMCs. Every receptor here comes from a young woman in good health and CMV-seronegative.

The table lists this clone with a count of one. The rearrangement links TRBV4-1 to TRBJ1-4; 7 bases align to TRBD1. The CDR3 runs to 16 residues. CDR1 is MGHRA, CDR2 YSYEKL, per germline. Unmatched junction bases numbered 5, after V lost 0 bases and J lost 4 bases. CDR3 sequence reads: CASSQDGDSSNEKLFF. The CDR3 bases are TGCGCCAGCAGCCAAGACGGGGACAGCAGTAATGAAAAACTGTTTTTT.

The J gene is TRBJ1-1, the V gene TRBV10-3; 11 bases match TRBD1. Germline CDR1 is ENHRY and CDR2 is SYGVKD. The V gene end was trimmed by 9 bases and the J gene end by 3 bases; junction bases not matched to a gene: 6. The CDR3 is 14 residues long. This chain's CDR3 is CAMSTGQGDTEAFF. CDR3 nucleotide sequence: TGTGCCATGTCCACGGGACAGGGGGACACTGAAGCTTTCTTT.

This sequence joins TRBV6-5 and TRBJ2-7, with 10 positions matching TRBD1. The CDR3 extends over 14 amino acids. The germline V gene has CDR1 MNHEY and CDR2 SVGAGI. The V gene end was trimmed by 9 bases and the J gene end by 3 bases; junction bases not matched to a gene: 8. CDR3 in DNA: TGTGCCAGTTCGACAGGGGGCCACTTCTACGAGCAGTACTTC. Residues: CASSTGGHFYEQYF.

The gene calls are TRBV6-1 and TRBJ2-1; D remains ambiguous. Trimming took 6 bases from V and 8 from J, leaving 17 bases between them. The germline gives CDR1 MNHNS, CDR2 SASEGT. The CDR3 is made up of 14 amino acids. CDR3 amino acids: CASREKGRQDEQFF. CDR3 sequence (DNA): TGTGCCAGCAGGGAAAAAGGTCGTCAGGATGAGCAGTTCTTC.

The CDR3 nucleotides are TGTGCCAGCAGTCCGGGACAGGCGAATTGGTATGGCTACACCTTC. It codes for CASSPGQANWYGYTF. The V call is TRBV28, the J call TRBJ1-2, with 8 positions matching TRBD1. CDR1 MDHEN and CDR2 SYDVKM come from the germline V gene. The V segment lost 5 bases and the J segment 5 bases; nucleotides outside the gene matches: 10. There are 15 residues in the CDR3.

The chain joins TRBV5-4 to TRBJ2-6; tentatively, D is TRBD1 (6 bases). V dropped 2 bases and J dropped 0 bases, with 9 bases sitting between them. There are 16 residues in the CDR3. The germline V gene encodes CDR1 SGHNT and CDR2 YYREEE (reference sequence). The chain's CDR3 is CASSFGGSSGANVLTF. In DNA form, the CDR3 reads TGTGCCAGCAGCTTTGGGGGCTCCTCTGGGGCCAACGTCCTGACTTTC. The entire variable domain, with the rest obtained from reference TRBV5-4 and TRBJ2-6, is as follows: ETGVTQSPTHLIKTRGQQVTLRCSSQSGHNTVSWYQQALGQGPQFIFQYYREEENGRGNFPPRFSGLQFPNYSSELNVNALELDDSALYLCASSFGGSSGANVLTFGAGSRLTVL.